The 10 T cell receptor beta chains presented below share a single source sample, sequenced in a study of vaccination and CD4 T cells after COVID-19. TCRdb independently ran MiXCR on the PCR reads; one entry per CDR3 protein. The sample carries under 30,000 distinct CDR3 sequences, approximately 49% recorded once. The time point was: late sampling 161 to 241 days after vaccination in a few convalescent patients. Material: CD4+ T cells from blood, obtained about 7 months after SARS-CoV-2 vaccination. Receptors originate from a human donor who had recovered from COVID-19.

The gene calls are TRBV6-1 and TRBJ1-1; 8 bases match TRBD1. Germline trimming cut 5 bases from V and 4 bases from J; bases unmatched to any gene: 9. Germline values: CDR1 MNHNS, CDR2 SASEGT. The length of the CDR3 is 15 residues. CDR3 sequence reads: CASSPWTGRGTEAFF. The CDR3 nucleotides read TGTGCCAGCAGTCCCTGGACAGGGAGGGGCACTGAAGCTTTCTTT.

The gene calls are TRBV6-1 and TRBJ1-6; a possible D gene is TRBD1 (6 bases). The CDR3 has 16 amino acids. Trimming took off 1 base at V and 2 bases at J, with 9 bases between the two ends. Germline lookup yields CDR1 MNHNS and CDR2 SASEGT. CDR3 DNA sequence: TGTGCCAGCAGTGAAGGGACAGAGGCCTATAATTCACCCCTCCACTTT. Translated: CASSEGTEAYNSPLHF.

V usage is TRBV28 and J usage is TRBJ2-7; 9 nucleotides agree with TRBD1. Germline CDR1 and CDR2: MDHEN and SYDVKM. V lost 5 bases to trimming and J lost 2 bases; unmatched junction nucleotides: 19. The CDR3 has 19 residues. The CDR3 protein is CASSPTGGMLRTRPYEQYF. The DNA of the CDR3 is TGTGCCAGCAGTCCGACAGGGGGGATGCTTAGGACTAGACCCTACGAGCAGTACTTC.

This clonotype turned up a few times. V and J are TRBV15 and TRBJ2-7; perhaps D is TRBD1 or TRBD2 (6 bases each). V lost 5 bases and J lost 3, with 17 bases in between. Germline V gene lookup returns CDR1 LNHNV and CDR2 YYDKDF (reference sequence). The CDR3 loop spans 15 amino acids. The CDR3 DNA follows: TGTGCCACCAGCTCTGTTTTTAGGGGGGTCTACGAGCAGTACTTC. This encodes CATSSVFRGVYEQYF.

This clonotype occurred a few times. Here the CDR3 reads CASKRELNNSPLHF. In nucleotides, the CDR3 is TGTGCCAGCAAAAGGGAACTAAATAATTCACCCCTCCACTTT. V and J are TRBV6-1 and TRBJ1-6; D gene unclear. V was cut by 7 bases and J by 5 bases, with 12 bases left in between. In germline, CDR1 is MNHNS, CDR2 SASEGT. The CDR3 spans 14 residues.

The chain joins TRBV20-1 to TRBJ1-1; the D gene is possibly TRBD1 (5 bases). V lost 4 bases and J lost 4, with 10 bases in between. The germline gives CDR1 DFQATT, CDR2 SNEGSKA (reference sequence). The CDR3 has 12 residues. CDR3 in amino acids: CSAMGGATEAFF. The CDR3 region has the DNA TGCAGTGCTATGGGCGGGGCCACTGAAGCTTTCTTT.

This clonotype was counted only a few times. This rearrangement joins TRBV19 to TRBJ1-5; D is perhaps TRBD1 (5 bases). The CDR3 consists of 13 residues. The V end was cut by 7 bases, the J end by 0 bases, with 7 bases between. Per germline, CDR1 LNHDA and CDR2 SQIVND (reference sequence). The CDR3 bases are TGTGCCAGTAATCAGGGTAGCAATCAGCCCCAGCATTTT. Translated: CASNQGSNQPQHF.

This clonotype was seen once. In nucleotides, the CDR3 is TGTGCCACCAGCAGAGATGGAGGGTCAGGGAACCCTCATACCTTC. Its protein product is CATSRDGGSGNPHTF. The chain uses TRBV15 and TRBJ1-2; D is perhaps TRBD1 (5 bases). Trimming removed 0 bases at V and 14 bases at J, with 22 bases between. This CDR3 has 15 amino acids. Per the germline V gene, CDR1 is LNHNV and CDR2 is YYDKDF (reference sequence).

The V gene is TRBV7-9, the J gene TRBJ2-7; 7 bases fit TRBD1. Looked up from germline, CDR1 is SEHNR and CDR2 is FQNEAQ (reference sequence). With 5 bases clipped from V and 2 bases from J, the junction kept 6 bases outside the gene matches. The CDR3 consists of 14 residues. CDR3 in DNA: TGTGCCAGCAGCCGAGGACAGGTAGCCTACGAGCAGTACTTC. This codes for CASSRGQVAYEQYF.

The chain uses TRBV30 and TRBJ2-5, with D uncertain. The CDR3 consists of 10 residues. CDR1 and CDR2 from the germline V gene are GTSNPN and SVGIG (reference sequence). Deletions cut 3 bases from V and 4 bases from J, with 3 bases between. The CDR3 here is CAWRRETQYF. As DNA, the CDR3 is TGTGCCTGGAGGCGAGAGACCCAGTACTTC.